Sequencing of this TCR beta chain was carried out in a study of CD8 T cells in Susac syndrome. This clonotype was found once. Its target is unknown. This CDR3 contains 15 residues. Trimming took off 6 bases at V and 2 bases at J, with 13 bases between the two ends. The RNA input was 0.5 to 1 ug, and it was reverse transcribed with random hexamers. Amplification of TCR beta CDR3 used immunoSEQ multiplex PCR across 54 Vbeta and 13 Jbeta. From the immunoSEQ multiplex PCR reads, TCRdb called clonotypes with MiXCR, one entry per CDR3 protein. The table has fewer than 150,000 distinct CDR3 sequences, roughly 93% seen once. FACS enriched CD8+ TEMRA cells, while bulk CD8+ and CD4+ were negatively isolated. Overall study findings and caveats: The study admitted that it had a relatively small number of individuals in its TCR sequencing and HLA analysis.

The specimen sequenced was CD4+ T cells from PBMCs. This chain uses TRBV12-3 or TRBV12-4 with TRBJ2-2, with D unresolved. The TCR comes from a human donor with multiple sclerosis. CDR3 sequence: CASRVIPGNTGELFF. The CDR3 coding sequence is TGTGCCAGCAGGGTAATCCCAGGTAACACCGGGGAGCTGTTTTTT.